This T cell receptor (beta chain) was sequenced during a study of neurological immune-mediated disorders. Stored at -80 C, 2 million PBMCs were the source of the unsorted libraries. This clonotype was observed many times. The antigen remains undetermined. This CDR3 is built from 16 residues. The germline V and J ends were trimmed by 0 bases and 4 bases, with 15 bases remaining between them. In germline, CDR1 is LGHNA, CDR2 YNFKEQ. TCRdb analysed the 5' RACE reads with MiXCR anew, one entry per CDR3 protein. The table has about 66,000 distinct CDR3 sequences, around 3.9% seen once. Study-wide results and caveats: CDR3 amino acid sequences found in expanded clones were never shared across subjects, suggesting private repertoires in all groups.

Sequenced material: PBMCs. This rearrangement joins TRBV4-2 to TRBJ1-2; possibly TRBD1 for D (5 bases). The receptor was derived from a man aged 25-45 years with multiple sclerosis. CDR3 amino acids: CASSQDGAVTIYGYTF. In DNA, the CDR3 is TGTGCCAGCAGCCAAGATGGGGCAGTGACGATCTATGGCTACACCTTC.